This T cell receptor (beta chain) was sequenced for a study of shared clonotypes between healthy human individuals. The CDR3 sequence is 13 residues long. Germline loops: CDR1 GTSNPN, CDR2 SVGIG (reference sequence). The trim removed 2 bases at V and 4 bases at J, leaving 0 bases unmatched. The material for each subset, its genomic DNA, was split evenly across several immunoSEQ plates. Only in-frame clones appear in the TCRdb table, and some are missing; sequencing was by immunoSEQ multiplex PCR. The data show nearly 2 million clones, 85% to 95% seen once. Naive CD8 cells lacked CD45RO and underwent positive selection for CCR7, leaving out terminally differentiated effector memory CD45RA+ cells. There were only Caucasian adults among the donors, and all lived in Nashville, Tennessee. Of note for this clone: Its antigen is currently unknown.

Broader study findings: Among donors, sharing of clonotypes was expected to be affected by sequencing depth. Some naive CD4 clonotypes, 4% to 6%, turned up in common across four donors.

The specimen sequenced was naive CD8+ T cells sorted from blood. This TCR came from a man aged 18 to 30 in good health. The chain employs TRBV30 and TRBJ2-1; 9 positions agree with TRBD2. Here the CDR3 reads CAWSLAGYNEQFF. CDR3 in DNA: TGTGCCTGGAGTCTAGCGGGATACAATGAGCAGTTCTTC. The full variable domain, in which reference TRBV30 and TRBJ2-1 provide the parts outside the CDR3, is SQTIHQWPATLVQPVGSPLSLECTVEGTSNPNLYWYRQAAGRGLQLLFYSVGIGQISSEVPQNLSASRPQDRQFILSSKKLLLSDSGFYLCAWSLAGYNEQFFGPGTRLTVL.